This T cell receptor beta chain was sequenced for a study of blood T cell repertoires in COVID-19. Trimming cost V 1 base and J 7 bases, with 14 bases left between them. This CDR3 is 16 amino acids long. Germline lookup yields CDR1 LGHNA and CDR2 YNFKEQ. Using immunoSEQ multiplex PCR, the repertoire was profiled, and TCRdb retains in-frame clones only, with some absent. The profile shows about 56,000 clones, 89% of them singletons. Sequencing used peripheral blood. The sequence was collected from a human donor in a cohort sampled during active COVID-19. The rearrangement links TRBV4-2 to TRBJ1-6, with D possibly matching TRBD1 (6 bases). CDR3 protein: CASSQARGGENSPLHF. Here the CDR3 DNA reads TGTGCCAGCAGCCAAGCTCGAGGGGGGGAGAATTCACCCCTCCACTTT.